One and the same sample provided the 10 T cell receptor beta chains below, sequenced in a study of blood T cell repertoires in COVID-19. Using immunoSEQ multiplex PCR, the repertoire was profiled, and TCRdb retains in-frame clones only, with some absent. The sample contains approximately 170,000 clones, 79% of which appear only once. Sequencing was performed on PBMCs or T cells enriched from blood (not recorded which). The receptors here all came from a woman in her seventies in a cohort exposed to, infected with or recovered from COVID-19 (not recorded which).

CDR3 bases: TGTGCCAGCAGTTTTACAGGGGGCTTCAGTCAGCCCCAGCATTTT. It codes for CASSFTGGFSQPQHF. The V and J genes are TRBV6-5 and TRBJ1-5, with TRBD1 matching 9 bases. From germline, CDR1 is MNHEY and CDR2 SVGAGI. CDR3 length: 15 residues. After removal of 4 bases from V and 6 bases from J, the junction contained 7 bases not matched to a gene.

V usage is TRBV5-4 and J usage is TRBJ1-3; D gene uncertain. Germline V gene lookup returns CDR1 SGHNT and CDR2 YYREEE (reference sequence). V was pared by 4 bases and J by 0 bases, with 5 bases between. This CDR3 has 13 amino acids. The CDR3 is CASSTYSGNTIYF. The CDR3 DNA sequence: TGTGCCAGCAGCACTTACTCTGGAAACACCATATATTTT.

This chain links TRBV30 with TRBJ2-7, with D uncertain. The CDR3 extends over 13 amino acids. V dropped 6 bases and J dropped 3 bases, with 15 bases sitting between them. Germline V gene data show CDR1 as GTSNPN and CDR2 as SVGIG (reference sequence). CDR3 in amino acids: CACFRPRGYEQYF. The CDR3 DNA is TGTGCCTGTTTCCGACCGAGAGGCTACGAGCAGTACTTC.

The chain employs TRBV5-5 and TRBJ1-5, with unresolved D. The germline CDR1 and CDR2 sequences are SGHKS and YYEKEE (reference sequence). The CDR3 extends over 15 amino acids. Trimming left V 0 bases short and J 1 base short, with 8 bases between. CDR3 in amino acids: CASSLGLQSNQPQHF. The CDR3 region has the DNA TGTGCCAGCAGCTTGGGGCTACAGAGCAATCAGCCCCAGCATTTT.

The V gene is TRBV11-3, the J gene TRBJ2-7, with TRBD1 identical over 7 bases. The CDR3 totals 13 residues. The germline V gene encodes CDR1 SGHNT and CDR2 YENEEA. The J segment lost 4 bases and the V segment lost 4 bases, leaving 4 bases of the junction unmatched. In DNA, the CDR3 is TGTGCCAGCAGCTCTCCAGGGGGATACGAGCAGTACTTC. Amino acid sequence: CASSSPGGYEQYF.

The rearrangement links TRBV7-9 to TRBJ1-4; D is perhaps TRBD1 (6 bases). Trimming stripped 4 bases from V and 8 bases from J, with 17 bases between. This CDR3 spans 15 amino acids. In germline, CDR1 is SEHNR, CDR2 FQNEAQ (reference sequence). CDR3 amino acids: CASSSNRAVKEKLFF. Written as DNA, the CDR3 is TGTGCCAGCAGCTCAAACAGGGCTGTGAAAGAAAAACTGTTTTTT.

This clone has just one count. The V call is TRBV18, the J call TRBJ2-7, with 9 positions matching TRBD1. The trim removed 3 bases at V and 5 bases at J, leaving 5 bases unmatched. Germline-derived CDR1 and CDR2 are KGHSH and LQKENI. The length of the CDR3 is 14 residues. The CDR3 here is CASSPIGQGNEQYF. The CDR3, as DNA: TGTGCCAGCTCACCGATAGGACAGGGGAACGAGCAGTACTTC.

This clone was counted a few times. The chain uses TRBV30 and TRBJ2-1, with 10 bases identical to TRBD2. The CDR3 extends over 18 amino acids. The V gene end was trimmed by 4 bases and the J gene end by 9 bases; junction bases not matched to a gene: 21. CDR1 GTSNPN and CDR2 SVGIG come from the germline V gene (reference sequence). As DNA, the CDR3 is TGTGCCTGGACCCGGGTCCTAAAGTCTAGCGGGAGTTTGGTTGAGCAGTTCTTC. Amino acid sequence: CAWTRVLKSSGSLVEQFF.

The chain couples TRBV7-9 to TRBJ2-7; D is possibly TRBD1 (5 bases). Trimming took 2 bases from V and 2 from J, leaving 10 bases between them. CDR3 length: 14 residues. Germline V gene lookup returns CDR1 SEHNR and CDR2 FQNEAQ (reference sequence). DNA for the CDR3: TGTGCCAGCAGCTTACCGACAGCGCCCTACGAGCAGTACTTC. Its translation is CASSLPTAPYEQYF.

This chain connects TRBV5-4 to TRBJ1-2, with D possibly matching TRBD1 (5 bases). With 0 bases removed from V and 0 bases from J, the gap between germline ends came to 9 bases. CDR1 SGHNT and CDR2 YYREEE come from the germline V gene (reference sequence). This CDR3 comprises 15 residues. The CDR3 here is CASSLVGAPNYGYTF. The CDR3 nucleotides are TGTGCCAGCAGCTTGGTAGGGGCGCCTAACTATGGCTACACCTTC.